This is a list of T cell receptor beta chains from one sample in a study of shared clonotypes between healthy human individuals. Produced via immunoSEQ multiplex PCR; TCRdb's table is partial and in-frame only. The sample lists approximately 1,000,000 clones, 75% to 85% occurring once. Sequencing was carried out using memory CD4+ T cells from PBMCs. The source is a man between 18 and 35 years old in good health. Some clones in this sample may be carry-over from other donors' samples. CDR3s include the opening cysteine and the closing phenylalanine or tryptophan. Each record gives: V gene, J gene, CDR3 protein.

V gene: TRBV28
J gene: TRBJ1-5
CDR3 protein: CASSLPHRGLQPQHF

V gene: TRBV29-1
J gene: TRBJ2-3
CDR3 protein: CSVVTSGSTDTQYF

V gene: TRBV28
J gene: TRBJ2-3
CDR3 protein: CASSLSKTDTQYF

V gene: TRBV5-1
J gene: TRBJ2-1
CDR3 protein: CASRPDPGSYNEQFF

V gene: TRBV6-4
J gene: TRBJ2-5
CDR3 protein: CARAVTEQETQYF

V gene: TRBV28
J gene: TRBJ1-2
CDR3 protein: CASRSTGEGGYTF

V gene: TRBV28
J gene: TRBJ2-5
CDR3 protein: CASSSPLTSGAGETQYF

V gene: TRBV30
J gene: TRBJ2-7
CDR3 protein: CAWSVSRYEQYF

V gene: TRBV7-6
J gene: TRBJ1-2
CDR3 protein: CASSTGGWDGYTF

V gene: TRBV5-1
J gene: TRBJ2-5
CDR3 protein: CASSIGKTGMSQETQYF

V gene: TRBV5-1
J gene: TRBJ2-6
CDR3 protein: CASSLGGVGANVLTF

V gene: TRBV6-1
J gene: TRBJ1-1
CDR3 protein: CASSEQKNTEAFF

V gene: TRBV10-2
J gene: TRBJ1-1
CDR3 protein: CASSDPGGDYTEAFF

V gene: TRBV6-6
J gene: TRBJ1-1
CDR3 protein: CASSYSGRQLNTEAFF

V gene: TRBV28
J gene: TRBJ1-2
CDR3 protein: CASSKSGGNYGYTF

V gene: TRBV5-6
J gene: TRBJ1-1
CDR3 protein: CASSLYGGRGRTEAFF

V gene: TRBV7-9
J gene: TRBJ2-2
CDR3 protein: CASSSRGRYTGELFF

V gene: TRBV6-6
J gene: TRBJ2-1
CDR3 protein: CASRGLAGNSYNEQFF

V gene: TRBV7-3
J gene: TRBJ2-5
CDR3 protein: CASSLDRGGTQYF

V gene: TRBV28
J gene: TRBJ1-2
CDR3 protein: CASVQGAFSGTYGYTF

V gene: TRBV7-2
J gene: TRBJ2-5
CDR3 protein: CASSLGVWSQGETQYF

V gene: TRBV27
J gene: TRBJ2-1
CDR3 protein: CASTTAGSREQFF

V gene: TRBV29-1
J gene: TRBJ1-1
CDR3 protein: CSVLGRTEAFF

V gene: TRBV2
J gene: TRBJ1-2
CDR3 protein: CASSEEVVSGANYGYTF

V gene: TRBV6-1
J gene: TRBJ2-5
CDR3 protein: CASGVSGQTLYF

V gene: TRBV12-5
J gene: TRBJ2-1
CDR3 protein: CASGRATAGDNEQFF

V gene: TRBV4-3
J gene: TRBJ2-1
CDR3 protein: CASSQDIGGEGEQFF

V gene: TRBV27
J gene: TRBJ2-7
CDR3 protein: CASRLPTRDRVAYEQYF

V gene: TRBV6-4
J gene: TRBJ2-7
CDR3 protein: CASRTDRGQYEQYF

V gene: TRBV5-1
J gene: TRBJ1-2
CDR3 protein: CASSSGQPRYGYTF

V gene: TRBV5-1
J gene: TRBJ1-4
CDR3 protein: CASRLRGEGEKLFF

V gene: TRBV4-1
J gene: TRBJ2-5
CDR3 protein: CASSLQPPGQGGETQYF

V gene: TRBV28
J gene: TRBJ2-5
CDR3 protein: CASSSGDSQETQYF

V gene: TRBV28
J gene: TRBJ2-6
CDR3 protein: CASGTDLSGANVLTF

V gene: TRBV25-1
J gene: TRBJ1-1
CDR3 protein: CASSEIMRDTEAFF

V gene: TRBV5-1
J gene: TRBJ2-3
CDR3 protein: CASSPGLAVTDTQYF

V gene: TRBV19
J gene: TRBJ1-5
CDR3 protein: CASTLGLNSNQPQHF

V gene: TRBV2
J gene: TRBJ2-5
CDR3 protein: CASKERPRAETQYF

V gene: TRBV7-2
J gene: TRBJ1-5
CDR3 protein: CASSLEPANQPQHF

V gene: TRBV5-1
J gene: TRBJ2-5
CDR3 protein: CASSLVGVGKETQYF

V gene: TRBV5-1
J gene: TRBJ2-7
CDR3 protein: CASSSGTYYEQYF

V gene: TRBV7-2
J gene: TRBJ2-3
CDR3 protein: CASSLAGTGTDTQYF

V gene: TRBV28
J gene: TRBJ2-7
CDR3 protein: CASSLGDSYEQYF

V gene: TRBV21-1
J gene: TRBJ1-2
CDR3 protein: CASSKVAGNCGYTF

V gene: TRBV6-6
J gene: TRBJ2-7
CDR3 protein: CASSYSGTSGENEQYF

V gene: TRBV28
J gene: TRBJ1-5
CDR3 protein: CASSPAPGRNQPQHF

V gene: TRBV5-4
J gene: TRBJ2-3
CDR3 protein: CASSRGSGGSTDTQYF

V gene: TRBV28
J gene: TRBJ2-5
CDR3 protein: CASSLRGQLQETQYF

V gene: TRBV7-3
J gene: TRBJ2-1
CDR3 protein: CASSLVGTEPYNEQFF

V gene: TRBV7-9
J gene: TRBJ1-2
CDR3 protein: CASSSAGEANYGYTF